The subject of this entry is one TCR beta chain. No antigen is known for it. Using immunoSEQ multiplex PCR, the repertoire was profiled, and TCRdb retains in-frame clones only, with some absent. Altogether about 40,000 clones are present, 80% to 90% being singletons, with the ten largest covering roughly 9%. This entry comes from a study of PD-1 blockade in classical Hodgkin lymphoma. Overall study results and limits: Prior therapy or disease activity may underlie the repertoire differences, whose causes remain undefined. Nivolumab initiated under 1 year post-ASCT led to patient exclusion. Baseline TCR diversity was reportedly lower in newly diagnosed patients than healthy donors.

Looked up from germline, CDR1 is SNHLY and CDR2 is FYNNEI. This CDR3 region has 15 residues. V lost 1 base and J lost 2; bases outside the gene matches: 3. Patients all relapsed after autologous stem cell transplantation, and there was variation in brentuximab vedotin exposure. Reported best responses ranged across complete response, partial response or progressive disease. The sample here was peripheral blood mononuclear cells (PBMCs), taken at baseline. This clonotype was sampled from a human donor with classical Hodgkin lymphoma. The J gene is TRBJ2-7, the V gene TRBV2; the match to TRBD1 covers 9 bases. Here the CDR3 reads CASSEGGQGTYEQYF. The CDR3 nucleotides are TGTGCCAGCAGTGAAGGGGGACAGGGTACCTACGAGCAGTACTTC.